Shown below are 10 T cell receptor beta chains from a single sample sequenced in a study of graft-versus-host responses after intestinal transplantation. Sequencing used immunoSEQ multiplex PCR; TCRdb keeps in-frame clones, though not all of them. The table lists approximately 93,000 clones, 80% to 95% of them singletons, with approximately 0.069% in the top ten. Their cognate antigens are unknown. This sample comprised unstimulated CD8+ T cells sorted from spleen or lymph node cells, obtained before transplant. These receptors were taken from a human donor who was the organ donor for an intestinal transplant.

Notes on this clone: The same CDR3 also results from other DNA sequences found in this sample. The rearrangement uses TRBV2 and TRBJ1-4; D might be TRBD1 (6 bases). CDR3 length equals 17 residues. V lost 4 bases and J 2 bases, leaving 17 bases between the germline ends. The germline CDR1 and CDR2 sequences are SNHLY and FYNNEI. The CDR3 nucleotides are TGTGCCAGCAGTGTTGGCAGGGGAGTGTCGACTAATGAAAAACTGTTTTTT. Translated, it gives CASSVGRGVSTNEKLFF. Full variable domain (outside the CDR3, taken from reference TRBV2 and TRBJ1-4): EPEVTQTPSHQVTQMGQEVILRCVPISNHLYFYWYRQILGQKVEFLVSFYNNEISEKSEIFDDQFSVERPDGSNFTLKIRSTKLEDSAMYFCASSVGRGVSTNEKLFFGSGTQLSVL.

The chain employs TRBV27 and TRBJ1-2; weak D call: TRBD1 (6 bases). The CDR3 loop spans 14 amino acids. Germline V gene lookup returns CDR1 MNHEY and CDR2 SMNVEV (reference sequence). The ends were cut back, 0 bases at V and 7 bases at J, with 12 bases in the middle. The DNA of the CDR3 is TGTGCCAGCAGTTTATCGGCCAGGGGAATTGGCTACACCTTC. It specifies CASSLSARGIGYTF.

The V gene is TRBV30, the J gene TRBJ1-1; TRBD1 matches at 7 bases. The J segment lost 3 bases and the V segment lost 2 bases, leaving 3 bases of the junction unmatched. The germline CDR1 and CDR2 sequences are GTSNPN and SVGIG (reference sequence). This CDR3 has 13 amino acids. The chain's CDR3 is CAWSSTGDTEAFF. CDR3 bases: TGTGCCTGGAGTTCAACAGGGGACACTGAAGCTTTCTTT.

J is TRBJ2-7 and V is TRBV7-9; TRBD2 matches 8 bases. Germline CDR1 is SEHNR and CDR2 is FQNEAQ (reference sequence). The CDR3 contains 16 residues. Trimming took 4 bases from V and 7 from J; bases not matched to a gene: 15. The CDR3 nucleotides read TGTGCCAGCAGCTACGGGAGGGGCGGGACTGTTCGAGAGCAGTACTTC. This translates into CASSYGRGGTVREQYF. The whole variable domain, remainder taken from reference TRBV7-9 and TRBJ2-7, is DTGVSQNPRHKITKRGQNVTFRCDPISEHNRLYWYRQTLGQGPEFLTYFQNEAQLEKSRLLSDRFSAERPKGSFSTLEIQRTEQGDSAMYLCASSYGRGGTVREQYFGPGTRLTVT.

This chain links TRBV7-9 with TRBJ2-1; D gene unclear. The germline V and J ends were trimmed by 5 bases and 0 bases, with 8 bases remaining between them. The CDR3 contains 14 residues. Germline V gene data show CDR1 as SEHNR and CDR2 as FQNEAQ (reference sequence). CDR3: CASSPPISYNEQFF. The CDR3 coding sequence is TGTGCCAGCAGCCCCCCTATCTCCTACAATGAGCAGTTCTTC.

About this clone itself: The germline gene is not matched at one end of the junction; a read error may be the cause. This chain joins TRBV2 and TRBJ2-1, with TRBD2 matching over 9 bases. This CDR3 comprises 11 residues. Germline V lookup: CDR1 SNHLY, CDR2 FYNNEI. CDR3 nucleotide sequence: TGTGCCAGCAGTGAATTAGCGGGAGACATCTTC. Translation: CASSELAGDIF.

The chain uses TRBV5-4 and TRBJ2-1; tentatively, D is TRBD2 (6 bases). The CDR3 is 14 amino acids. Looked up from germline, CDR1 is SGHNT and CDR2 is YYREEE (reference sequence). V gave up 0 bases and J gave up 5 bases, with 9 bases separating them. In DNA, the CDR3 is TGTGCCAGCAGCTTGGGGCCGGGGGACAATGAGCAGTTCTTC. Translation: CASSLGPGDNEQFF. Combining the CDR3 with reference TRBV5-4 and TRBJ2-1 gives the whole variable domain ETGVTQSPTHLIKTRGQQVTLRCSSQSGHNTVSWYQQALGQGPQFIFQYYREEENGRGNFPPRFSGLQFPNYSSELNVNALELDDSALYLCASSLGPGDNEQFFGPGTRLTVL.

The CDR3 region is CSVEEGQLCYTF. In nucleotides, the CDR3 is TGCAGCGTTGAAGAGGGACAGCTATGCTACACCTTC. The V and J genes are TRBV29-1 and TRBJ1-2; TRBD1 aligns across 7 bases. From germline, CDR1 is SQVTM and CDR2 ANQGSEA. The CDR3 totals 12 residues. The trim removed 0 bases at V and 9 bases at J, leaving 4 bases unmatched.

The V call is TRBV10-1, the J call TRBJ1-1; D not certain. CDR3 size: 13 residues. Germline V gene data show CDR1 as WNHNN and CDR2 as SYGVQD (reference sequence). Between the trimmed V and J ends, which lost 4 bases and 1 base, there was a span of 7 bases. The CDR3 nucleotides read TGCGCCAGCAGTGCGAGGCAGAACACTGAAGCTTTCTTT. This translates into CASSARQNTEAFF.

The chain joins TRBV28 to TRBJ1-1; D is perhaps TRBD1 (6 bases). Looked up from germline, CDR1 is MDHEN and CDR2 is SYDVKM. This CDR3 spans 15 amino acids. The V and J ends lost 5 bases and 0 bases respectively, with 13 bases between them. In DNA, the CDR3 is TGTGCCAGCAGTCCGCGACAGGCCTTGAACACTGAAGCTTTCTTT. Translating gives CASSPRQALNTEAFF. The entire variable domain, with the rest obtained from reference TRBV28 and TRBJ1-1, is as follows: DVKVTQSSRYLVKRTGEKVFLECVQDMDHENMFWYRQDPGLGLRLIYFSYDVKMKEKGDIPEGYSVSREKKERFSLILESASTNQTSMYLCASSPRQALNTEAFFGQGTRLTVV.